Each of the 16 T cell receptor beta chains below was sequenced from the same sample in a study of blood T cell repertoires in COVID-19. Sequencing used immunoSEQ multiplex PCR; TCRdb keeps in-frame clones, though not all of them. In the table there are fewer than 200,000 clones, about four fifths of which are singletons. Sequenced sample: peripheral blood. All receptors derive from a woman at least 80 years old with COVID-19, enrolled during active disease.

V usage is TRBV19 and J usage is TRBJ1-2; D gene ambiguous. The V and J ends lost 1 base and 1 base respectively, with 10 bases between them. CDR1 is LNHDA, CDR2 SQIVND, per germline (reference sequence). CDR3 length equals 15 residues. The chain's CDR3 is CASSIGEKSNYGYTF. The CDR3 coding sequence is TGTGCCAGTAGTATAGGTGAGAAAAGTAACTATGGCTACACCTTC. Together with reference TRBV19 and TRBJ1-2, the CDR3 gives the full variable domain: DGGITQSPKYLFRKEGQNVTLSCEQNLNHDAMYWYRQDPGQGLRLIYYSQIVNDFQKGDIAEGYSVSREKKESFPLTVTSAQKNPTAFYLCASSIGEKSNYGYTFGSGTRLTVV.

The chain has TRBV2 and TRBJ1-4; unclear D gene. The V gene's germline CDR1 is SNHLY and CDR2 FYNNEI. This CDR3 is 13 amino acids long. V lost 7 bases and J 8 bases, leaving 14 bases between the germline ends. In nucleotides, the CDR3 is TGTGCCAGCAAGAGGGAAGGAGGGGAAAAACTGTTTTTT. It encodes CASKREGGEKLFF.

There are a few counts of this clone. The CDR3 sequence is CASSSQVEETQYF. CDR3 sequence (DNA): TGTGCCAGCTCATCGCAGGTCGAAGAGACCCAGTACTTC. The chain couples TRBV18 to TRBJ2-5; no clear D gene. V lost 5 bases, J lost 3 bases, and 10 bases lay in between. The germline gives CDR1 KGHSH, CDR2 LQKENI. The CDR3 is made up of 13 amino acids.

The genes are TRBV6-4 and TRBJ1-2; D call uncertain. V lost 2 bases to trimming and J lost 4 bases, with 14 bases between them. The CDR3 covers 15 residues. The V gene's germline CDR1 is MRHNA and CDR2 SNTAGT. The CDR3, as DNA: TGTGCCAGCAGTGACCAACCCTATGGTAGCTATGGCTACACCTTC. It specifies CASSDQPYGSYGYTF.

This clone was detected once. The chain is built from TRBV11-3 and TRBJ2-1; 14 nucleotides line up with TRBD2. The V gene end was trimmed by 5 bases and the J gene end by 6 bases; junction bases not matched to a gene: 6. This CDR3 comprises 16 residues. In germline, CDR1 is SGHNT, CDR2 YENEEA. CDR3 sequence: CASSARLAGGPNEQFF. The CDR3, as DNA: TGTGCCAGCAGCGCCAGACTAGCGGGGGGGCCCAATGAGCAGTTCTTC.

The chain employs TRBV9 and TRBJ2-1; TRBD1 agrees at 9 bases. J was trimmed by 6 bases and V by 4 bases; bases with no gene match: 8. This CDR3 has 15 amino acids. CDR1 SGDLS and CDR2 YYNGEE come from the germline V gene. The DNA for the CDR3 is TGTGCCAGCAGCTTGCGGGGACAGGGAGTCAATGAGCAGTTCTTC. Its translation: CASSLRGQGVNEQFF.

This chain links TRBV4-2 with TRBJ2-1; 12 nucleotides agree with TRBD2. The V gene's germline CDR1 is LGHNA and CDR2 YNFKEQ. V dropped 4 bases and J dropped 8; count of bases not matched to a gene: 15. This CDR3 spans 18 amino acids. In DNA form, the CDR3 reads TGTGCCAGCAGCCCACATCGCGATACTAGCGGGAGGTGGGATGAGCAGTTCTTC. As protein: CASSPHRDTSGRWDEQFF.

The V and J genes are TRBV5-5 and TRBJ1-2, with D possibly matching TRBD1 (5 bases). The CDR3 spans 13 residues. Germline loops: CDR1 SGHKS, CDR2 YYEKEE (reference sequence). V was cut by 5 bases and J by 4 bases, with 12 bases left in between. The CDR3 sequence: CASSLQAVYGYTF. The CDR3 DNA sequence: TGTGCCAGCAGTTTACAGGCCGTCTATGGCTACACCTTC.

This clone appeared once. The chain employs TRBV12-3 or TRBV12-4 and TRBJ1-2; 7 bases align to TRBD1. The ends lost 3 bases at V and 8 bases at J; junction bases unmatched: 6. The CDR3 is 13 residues long. The CDR3 sequence is CASSFRQGWGYTF. The CDR3 nucleotides read TGTGCCAGCAGTTTCCGACAGGGTTGGGGCTACACCTTC.

This chain connects TRBV6-5 to TRBJ1-2; D is ambiguous. Germline V gene lookup returns CDR1 MNHEY and CDR2 SVGAGI. The CDR3 contains 13 residues. V gave up 5 bases and J gave up 4 bases, with 11 bases separating them. CDR3 DNA: TGTGCCAGCAGTCCTAGTAGTGTCTATGGCTACACCTTC. Its translation is CASSPSSVYGYTF.

This clone was recorded a few times. CDR3 loop: CASELRQESNQPQHF. DNA for the CDR3: TGTGCCAGCGAGCTCCGGCAGGAAAGCAATCAGCCCCAGCATTTT. The V gene is TRBV21-1, the J gene TRBJ1-5; the table calls TRBD1, which could not be checked here. TRBV21-1 is assigned pseudogene status. The CDR3 spans 15 residues.

V and J are TRBV19 and TRBJ2-2; D ambiguous. Deletions cut 10 bases from V and 2 bases from J, with 14 bases between. The CDR3 is 14 residues long. Looked up from germline, CDR1 is LNHDA and CDR2 is SQIVND (reference sequence). This chain's CDR3 is CATPGRPNTGELFF. As DNA, the CDR3 is TGTGCCACCCCTGGCAGGCCAAACACCGGGGAGCTGTTTTTT.

The V and J genes are TRBV19 and TRBJ1-3; D unclear. Germline V gene data show CDR1 as LNHDA and CDR2 as SQIVND (reference sequence). The length of the CDR3 is 14 residues. V was cut by 7 bases and J by 0 bases, with 10 bases left in between. The CDR3 sequence: CASTGRSSGNTIYF. CDR3 sequence (DNA): TGTGCCAGTACTGGGCGTAGCTCTGGAAACACCATATATTTT. Supplemented by reference TRBV19 and TRBJ1-3, the full variable domain reads DGGITQSPKYLFRKEGQNVTLSCEQNLNHDAMYWYRQDPGQGLRLIYYSQIVNDFQKGDIAEGYSVSREKKESFPLTVTSAQKNPTAFYLCASTGRSSGNTIYFGEGSWLTVV.

The genes are TRBV7-8 and TRBJ1-6, with 10 bases fitting TRBD1. Trimming removed 5 bases from V and 8 bases from J; junction bases left unmatched: 6. The CDR3 covers 15 residues. Per germline, CDR1 SGHVS and CDR2 FQNEAQ. The CDR3 DNA reads as TGTGCCAGCAGCCGAGAAGGGACAGGGGATTCACCCCTCCACTTT. It specifies CASSREGTGDSPLHF.

The chain links TRBV11-2 to TRBJ1-1; 9 bases are shared with TRBD1. V was pared by 5 bases and J by 5 bases, with 9 bases of the junction left unmatched. Germline V gene sequence: CDR1 SGHAT, CDR2 FQNNGV. The CDR3 is 15 residues long. As DNA, the CDR3 is TGTGCCAGCAGCCCCTCGACAGGGGGTGAAACTGAAGCTTTCTTT. Its protein is CASSPSTGGETEAFF.

This clone has just a few counts. The chain joins TRBV2 to TRBJ2-5, with 7 nucleotides matching TRBD2. The V gene's germline CDR1 is SNHLY and CDR2 FYNNEI. The J segment lost 9 bases and the V segment lost 6 bases, leaving 7 bases of the junction unmatched. The CDR3 extends over 12 amino acids. CDR3 protein: CASSWTSGPQYF. DNA for the CDR3: TGTGCCAGCAGCTGGACTAGTGGTCCCCAGTACTTC.